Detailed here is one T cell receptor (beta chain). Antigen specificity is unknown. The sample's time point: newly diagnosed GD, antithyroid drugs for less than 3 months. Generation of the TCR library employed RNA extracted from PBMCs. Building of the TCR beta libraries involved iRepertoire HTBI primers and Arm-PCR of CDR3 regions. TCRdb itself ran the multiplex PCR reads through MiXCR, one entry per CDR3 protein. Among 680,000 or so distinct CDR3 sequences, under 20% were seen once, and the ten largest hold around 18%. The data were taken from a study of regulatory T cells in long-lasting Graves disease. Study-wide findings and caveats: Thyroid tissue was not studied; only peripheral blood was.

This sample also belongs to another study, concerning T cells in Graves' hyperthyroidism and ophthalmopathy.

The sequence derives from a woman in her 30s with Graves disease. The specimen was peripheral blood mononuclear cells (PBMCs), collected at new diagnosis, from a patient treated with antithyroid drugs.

This chain's CDR3 is CASRAASGKNTGELFF. DNA of the CDR3: TGCGCCAGCAGGGCGGCTAGCGGAAAGAACACCGGGGAGCTGTTTTTT. The chain joins TRBV5-1 to TRBJ2-2; 7 bases agree with TRBD2. With V trimmed by 5 bases and J by 1 base, 8 bases remained unmatched. CDR3 length equals 16 residues. Per the germline V gene, CDR1 is SGHRS and CDR2 is YFSETQ.